Shown below are 18 T cell receptor beta chains from a single sample sequenced in a study of regulatory T cells in long-lasting Graves disease. This sample's time point: persistent/refractory GD, antithyroid drugs over 5 years with positive TRAb. Isolated PBMC RNA provided the starting material for the TCR library. Arm-PCR of CDR3 regions with iRepertoire HTBI primers generated TCR beta libraries. TCRdb re-derived calls from the multiplex PCR reads in MiXCR, one entry per CDR3 protein. The repertoire holds more than 300,000 distinct CDR3 sequences, with about 20% as singletons. Sequenced here: peripheral blood mononuclear cells (PBMCs), sampled when the disease was refractory, from a patient treated with antithyroid drugs. All receptors derive from a female donor with Graves disease.

The gene calls are TRBV19 and TRBJ1-2; D ambiguous. Trimming took off 3 bases at V and 6 bases at J, with 5 bases between the two ends. The CDR3 is 11 residues long. CDR1 and CDR2 from the germline V gene are LNHDA and SQIVND (reference sequence). CDR3 DNA sequence: TGTGCCAGTAGTATGACAAATGGCTACACCTTC. Residues: CASSMTNGYTF.

A word on this clonotype: Given a much more abundant clone one base away, this may be a read error. J is TRBJ1-4 and V is TRBV10-3; D remains unclear. CDR1 and CDR2 (germline): ENHRY, SYGVKD. This CDR3 comprises 13 residues. The V gene lost 10 bases and the J gene lost 5 bases, with 14 bases spanning the gap. In DNA, the CDR3 is TGTGCCACCAGGCCCGGTGGGAATGAAAAACTGTTTTTT. Amino acids: CATRPGGNEKLFF.

Many counts were recorded for this clonotype. The V and J genes are TRBV6-2 or TRBV6-3 and TRBJ1-1; tentatively, D is TRBD1 (5 bases). Germline CDR1 MNHEY, CDR2 SVGEGT. Trimming cost V 3 bases and J 6 bases, with 14 bases left between them. The CDR3 is 14 amino acids. CDR3 coding DNA: TGTGCCAGCAGTTATTGGGGGATGTTCGCTGAAGCTTTCTTT. It yields the protein CASSYWGMFAEAFF.

In its sample, this clonotype was seen many times. The chain uses TRBV6-2 or TRBV6-3 and TRBJ1-2; TRBD1 matches at 8 bases. The CDR3 has 14 residues. Germline trimming cut 6 bases from V and 5 bases from J; bases unmatched to any gene: 8. Germline V gene lookup returns CDR1 MNHEY and CDR2 SVGEGT. CDR3 amino acids: CASRTGGSRYGYTF. In nucleotides, the CDR3 is TGTGCCAGCAGAACAGGGGGGAGTCGGTATGGCTACACCTTC.

The table lists this clonotype with many counts. The gene calls are TRBV6-5 and TRBJ1-2, with D possibly matching TRBD1 (5 bases). There are 14 residues in the CDR3. Germline lookup yields CDR1 MNHEY and CDR2 SVGAGI. V dropped 0 bases and J dropped 7 bases, with 12 bases sitting between them. In DNA, the CDR3 is TGTGCCAGCAGTTACTCGGAAGGGGCGAGTGGCTACACCTTC. This gives the protein CASSYSEGASGYTF.

V and J are TRBV27 and TRBJ2-7; D perhaps matches TRBD1 (6 bases). This CDR3 has 13 residues. The germline CDR1 and CDR2 sequences are MNHEY and SMNVEV (reference sequence). V shed 6 bases and J shed 3 bases, with 12 bases lying between them. CDR3 residues: CASSSTDSYEQYF. In DNA form, the CDR3 reads TGTGCCAGCAGCTCTACGGACAGCTACGAGCAGTACTTC.

This clonotype was observed a handful of times. J is TRBJ2-7 and V is TRBV15; 10 bases are a match to TRBD1. Germline V gene lookup returns CDR1 LNHNV and CDR2 YYDKDF (reference sequence). V was pared by 3 bases and J by 5 bases, with 4 bases of the junction left unmatched. The CDR3 consists of 14 residues. This chain's CDR3 is CATSRRQGADEQYF. The CDR3 DNA sequence: TGTGCCACCAGCAGGCGACAGGGGGCGGACGAGCAGTACTTC.

V and J are TRBV7-2 and TRBJ2-2; D possibly corresponds to TRBD1 (6 bases). CDR1 SGHTA and CDR2 FQGNSA come from the germline V gene. The germline V and J ends were trimmed by 8 bases and 5 bases, with 15 bases remaining between them. This CDR3 region has 14 residues. CDR3 nucleotides: TGTGCCAGCGACGCCGGGACAAGGACCGGGGAGCTGTTTTTT. It encodes CASDAGTRTGELFF.

The chain carries TRBV7-8 and TRBJ2-7, with D maybe TRBD2 (7 bases). The CDR3 has 18 amino acids. CDR1 and CDR2 (germline): SGHVS, FQNEAQ. The V and J ends lost 5 bases and 3 bases respectively, with 26 bases between them. The chain's CDR3 is CASSQFPLGGRDDYEQYF. Here the CDR3 DNA reads TGTGCCAGCAGCCAGTTTCCCCTAGGGGGGAGGGACGACTACGAGCAGTACTTC.

The gene calls are TRBV12-3 or TRBV12-4 and TRBJ2-7, with a tentative D call TRBD1 (6 bases). This CDR3 contains 13 residues. The V end lost 4 bases, the J end lost 12 bases, and 19 bases lay between the germline ends. CDR3 in amino acids: CASSSGAPGQRYF. CDR3 DNA sequence: TGTGCCAGCAGTTCAGGGGCGCCGGGGCAGCGGTACTTC.

V is TRBV11-2 and J is TRBJ2-1; no firm D call. This CDR3 is 13 amino acids long. Germline V gene data show CDR1 as SGHAT and CDR2 as FQNNGV. The V end lost 2 bases, the J end lost 5 bases, and 7 bases lay between the germline ends. The CDR3 loop is CASSLLRNNEQFF. CDR3 bases: TGTGCCAGCAGCTTATTACGGAACAATGAGCAGTTCTTC.

This clonotype was picked up a small number of times. The chain uses TRBV11-2 and TRBJ1-4, with 8 bases that match TRBD1. From germline, CDR1 is SGHAT and CDR2 FQNNGV. The CDR3 spans 19 residues. Losses at the gene ends were 4 bases for V and 10 bases for J; bases not matched to a gene: 23. CDR3 coding DNA: TGTGCCAGCAGCTCCTTCCGGAACAGGGGGTCCCCCCCCCCTGGAAAACTGTTTTTT. Amino acids: CASSSFRNRGSPPPGKLFF.

This chain connects TRBV7-9 to TRBJ1-1; 8 bases align to TRBD1. V trimming: 6 bases; J trimming: 4 bases; junction bases outside the gene matches: 10. Per the germline V gene, CDR1 is SEHNR and CDR2 is FQNEAQ (reference sequence). This CDR3 comprises 15 residues. The CDR3 coding sequence is TGTGCCAGCAGAGCTCCGGACAGGGTAGGCACTGAAGCTTTCTTT. Its translation: CASRAPDRVGTEAFF.

This clonotype was recorded many times. The chain couples TRBV28 to TRBJ2-7, with a weak D call TRBD2 (5 bases). The CDR3 runs to 14 residues. Trimming pared 3 bases from V and 1 base from J, leaving 10 bases between. Germline lookup yields CDR1 MDHEN and CDR2 SYDVKM. CDR3 DNA: TGTGCCAGCAGTTTGTTCGGGGTATCCTACGAGCAGTACTTC. It encodes CASSLFGVSYEQYF.

This clonotype showed up many times. The chain carries TRBV27 and TRBJ1-6, with D uncertain. Germline loops: CDR1 MNHEY, CDR2 SMNVEV (reference sequence). This CDR3 region has 14 residues. The V end lost 6 bases, the J end lost 2 bases, and 8 bases lay between the germline ends. CDR3 loop: CASSPRAYNSPLHF. The CDR3 region has the DNA TGTGCCAGCAGCCCGAGGGCCTATAATTCACCCCTCCACTTT.

The sample holds a few counts of this clonotype. V usage is TRBV30 and J usage is TRBJ1-1; D is unresolved. The CDR3 is made up of 14 amino acids. Germline assignment: CDR1 GTSNPN and CDR2 SVGIG (reference sequence). V lost 2 bases and J 1 base, leaving 11 bases between the germline ends. CDR3 sequence: CAWSRNSKNTEAFF. The CDR3 DNA reads TGTGCCTGGAGTAGGAACAGTAAGAACACTGAAGCTTTCTTT.

This clonotype was counted many times. The J gene is TRBJ1-5, the V gene TRBV7-9; D not resolved. This CDR3 contains 13 residues. V lost 0 bases, J lost 1 base, and 1 base lay in between. CDR1 and CDR2 from the germline V gene are SEHNR and FQNEAQ (reference sequence). Written as DNA, the CDR3 is TGTGCCAGCAGCTTAGCGAGCAATCAGCCCCAGCATTTT. It codes for CASSLASNQPQHF.

The J gene is TRBJ1-2, the V gene TRBV7-9, with D tentatively TRBD1 (6 bases). CDR3 length: 16 residues. Germline V CDR1 and CDR2: SEHNR, FQNEAQ (reference sequence). Trimming took 2 bases from V and 6 from J, leaving 19 bases between them. CDR3 in DNA: TGTGCCAGCAGCTTAACTCTCAGGGGATCAGGAGATGGCTACACCTTC. It yields the protein CASSLTLRGSGDGYTF. The variable domain in full, completed from reference TRBV7-9 and TRBJ1-2, reads DTGVSQNPRHKITKRGQNVTFRCDPISEHNRLYWYRQTLGQGPEFLTYFQNEAQLEKSRLLSDRFSAERPKGSFSTLEIQRTEQGDSAMYLCASSLTLRGSGDGYTFGSGTRLTVV.